The next 12 T cell receptor beta chains were all read from a single sample in a study of CD4 T cells in relation to SARS-CoV-2 and coronaviruses. CD4+ T cells from unexposed donors were obtained before the COVID-19 pandemic (2011-2018). Only in-frame clones appear in the TCRdb table, and some are missing; sequencing was by immunoSEQ multiplex PCR. The data contain tens of thousands of clones, more than 80% of them singletons. Material: naive CD4+ T cells from PBMCs. The subset was: naive CD4+ T cells isolated by negative enrichment. The receptor set was obtained from a human donor in good health.

The chain uses TRBV6-2 or TRBV6-3 and TRBJ1-1, with TRBD1 matching 7 bases. V shed 7 bases and J 10 bases; nucleotides not matched to a gene: 30. CDR3 length: 19 amino acids. From germline, CDR1 is MNHEY and CDR2 SVGEGT. The CDR3 DNA is TGTGCCAGCACCCCATCTTTGGGGAGGACGGGACAGCTGTTTATAGGAGCTTTCTTT. This gives the protein CASTPSLGRTGQLFIGAFF.

This clone was seen a single time. This sequence joins TRBV9 and TRBJ2-7; 7 bases match TRBD2. V was pared by 1 base and J by 3 bases, with 4 bases of the junction left unmatched. The CDR3 has 14 residues. Per the germline V gene, CDR1 is SGDLS and CDR2 is YYNGEE. In nucleotides, the CDR3 is TGTGCCAGCAGCGTAACAGCGGGGAGCTACGAGCAGTACTTC. As protein: CASSVTAGSYEQYF.

V and J are TRBV28 and TRBJ2-7; D is ambiguous. Trimming removed 6 bases from V and 1 base from J, with 7 bases in between. This CDR3 has 12 residues. Per germline, CDR1 MDHEN and CDR2 SYDVKM. The CDR3 DNA reads as TGTGCCAGCAGATCCCGGTCCTACGAGCAGTACTTC. Translated: CASRSRSYEQYF.

The chain has TRBV3-1 (or the pseudogene TRBV3-2) and TRBJ1-4; TRBD1 is a possible D gene (5 bases). CDR1 LGHDT and CDR2 YNNKEL come from the germline V gene (reference sequence). This CDR3 has 13 residues. V was trimmed by 3 bases and J by 8 bases, leaving 10 bases between them. DNA of the CDR3: TGTGCCAGCAGCCAGGGGCCTTGGGAAAAACTGTTTTTT. As protein: CASSQGPWEKLFF.

CDR3 sequence reads: CASSLAVPGYEQYF. DNA for the CDR3: TGTGCCAGCAGCTTGGCGGTGCCTGGGTACGAGCAGTACTTC. This chain connects TRBV7-9 to TRBJ2-7; no reliable D call. Trimming pared 3 bases from V and 4 bases from J, leaving 13 bases between. From germline, CDR1 is SEHNR and CDR2 FQNEAQ (reference sequence). The CDR3 length is 14 residues.

V usage is TRBV29-1 and J usage is TRBJ1-1, with 8 bases matching TRBD1. The germline V gene encodes CDR1 SQVTM and CDR2 ANQGSEA. The V gene end was trimmed by 6 bases and the J gene end by 5 bases; junction bases not matched to a gene: 8. The CDR3 runs to 13 residues. The CDR3 reads CSVNQGARTEAFF. The CDR3 region has the DNA TGCAGCGTCAACCAGGGGGCAAGGACTGAAGCTTTCTTT.

The chain recombines TRBV24-1 with TRBJ2-7, with a possible D match to TRBD2 (6 bases). The ends were cut back, 7 bases at V and 5 bases at J, with 23 bases in the middle. The CDR3 length is 16 residues. Germline CDR1 and CDR2: KGHDR and SFDVKD. CDR3 DNA sequence: TGTGCCACCAGCCCCCAAAACCGGGGGAAGGTGGACGAGCAGTACTTC. This codes for CATSPQNRGKVDEQYF.

The rearrangement joins TRBV5-1 to TRBJ2-2; D perhaps matches TRBD2 (7 bases). Trimming removed 4 bases from V and 3 bases from J, with 16 bases in between. This CDR3 has 16 residues. Looked up from germline, CDR1 is SGHRS and CDR2 is YFSETQ. CDR3 protein: CASSVGGGDHTGELFF. CDR3 in DNA: TGCGCCAGCAGCGTCGGAGGGGGGGACCACACCGGGGAGCTGTTTTTT. The full variable domain, with the rest looked up from reference TRBV5-1 and TRBJ2-2, is KAGVTQTPRYLIKTRGQQVTLSCSPISGHRSVSWYQQTPGQGLQFLFEYFSETQRNKGNFPGRFSGRQFSNSRSEMNVSTLELGDSALYLCASSVGGGDHTGELFFGEGSRLTVL.

This clone occurred once. This chain connects TRBV18 to TRBJ1-1; D remains unclear. The CDR3 length is 13 residues. V gave up 2 bases and J gave up 1 base, with 5 bases separating them. The germline V gene has CDR1 KGHSH and CDR2 LQKENI. The CDR3 loop is CASSPTENTEAFF. The CDR3, as DNA: TGTGCCAGCTCACCAACCGAGAACACTGAAGCTTTCTTT.

This chain uses TRBV3-1 (or the pseudogene TRBV3-2) with TRBJ2-7; D might be TRBD1 or TRBD2, each matching 6 bases. Trimming took 0 bases from V and 3 from J, leaving 15 bases between them. Germline values: CDR1 LGHDT, CDR2 YNNKEL (reference sequence). The length of the CDR3 is 16 residues. The CDR3 is CASSQDSGARGYEQYF. For the CDR3, the DNA is TGTGCCAGCAGCCAAGATTCGGGGGCGCGGGGCTACGAGCAGTACTTC.

The chain couples TRBV25-1 to TRBJ1-3, with D hard to call. Germline V gives CDR1 MGHDK, CDR2 SYGVNS. CDR3 size: 13 residues. V lost 5 bases, J lost 1 base, and 6 bases lay in between. This CDR3 is CASSFRSGNTIYF. CDR3 in DNA: TGTGCCAGCAGTTTTCGTTCTGGAAACACCATATATTTT. Complete variable domain (other parts from reference TRBV25-1 and TRBJ1-3): EADIYQTPRYLVIGTGKKITLECSQTMGHDKMYWYQQDPGMELHLIHYSYGVNSTEKGDLSSESTVSRIRTEHFPLTLESARPSHTSQYLCASSFRSGNTIYFGEGSWLTVV.

The genes are TRBV7-7 and TRBJ2-5; 7 nucleotides align to TRBD2. The germline CDR1 and CDR2 sequences are SSHAT and FNYEAQ (reference sequence). This CDR3 has 15 residues. Trimming at V came to 3 bases and at J to 4 bases, leaving 8 bases not matched to a gene. CDR3 sequence: CASSFSGGQGETQYF. CDR3 DNA: TGTGCCAGCAGCTTTTCGGGGGGTCAGGGAGAGACCCAGTACTTC.